The rows below give T cell receptor beta chains drawn from one sample of a study of shared clonotypes between healthy human individuals. The data were produced by immunoSEQ multiplex PCR, yet TCRdb's version contains in-frame clones alone and is incomplete. The repertoire holds some 2,500,000 clones, with 93% as singletons. Material: naive CD4+ T cells from PBMCs. These receptors originate from a man aged 18 to 30 in good health. Some clones in this sample may be carry-over from other donors' samples. Each CDR3 is given with its conserved first and last residue. The D gene is left open where the match is weak. Part of the rows lack a size; the others show once, few, many or a class for expanded clones.

TGTGCCAGCAGCCCGGGACTAGCGGGAGGGGGTGAGCAGTTCTTC,CASSPGLAGGGEQFF,TRBV11-3,TRBJ2-1,NA,TRBD2
TGTGCCGGGGCGGTCGGGGCCTCCTACAATGAGCAGTTCTTC,CAGAVGASYNEQFF,TRBV6-1,TRBJ2-1,NA,NA
TGTGCCAGCGGGACTAGCGGGACCTACGAGCAGTACTTC,CASGTSGTYEQYF,TRBV9,TRBJ2-7,once,TRBD2
TGTGCCAGCAGTCGCGGTGCGGATACGCAGTATTTT,CASSRGADTQYF,TRBV28,TRBJ2-3,once,NA
TGTGCCAGCAGCTCCCCCGGGGCAGGAAAACGAGAGACCCAGTACTTC,CASSSPGAGKRETQYF,TRBV5-4,TRBJ2-5,NA,NA
TGTGCCAGCAGCTTGACTAGCGGGAGTTCTAGCACAGATACGCAGTATTTT,CASSLTSGSSSTDTQYF,TRBV7-9,TRBJ2-3,NA,TRBD2
TGCGCCAGCAGCGACCAGGTCCCAGGGATCTCCTACGAGCAGTACTTC,CASSDQVPGISYEQYF,TRBV5-1,TRBJ2-7,NA,NA
TGTGCCAGCAGCTTTAGAGCTACTAATGAAAAACTGTTTTTT,CASSFRATNEKLFF,TRBV7-9,TRBJ1-4,once,NA
TGCGCCAGCAGCTTCTTGGGGACTAATGAAAAACTGTTTTTT,CASSFLGTNEKLFF,TRBV5-1,TRBJ1-4,NA,NA
TGTGCCATCAGTGACAGGTCTCTGAACGGCGATACGCAGTATTTT,CAISDRSLNGDTQYF,TRBV10-3,TRBJ2-3,NA,NA
TGTGCCAGCAGCGTCAGGGCAGATTCCTACAATGAGCAGTTCTTC,CASSVRADSYNEQFF,TRBV9,TRBJ2-1,NA,NA
TGTGCCAGCAGCTTAGCGTTCGGGACAGGCACAGATACGCAGTATTTT,CASSLAFGTGTDTQYF,TRBV7-9,TRBJ2-3,NA,TRBD1
TGTGCCACCGCGCGGGGTGACGCTCAGCCCCAGCATTTT,CATARGDAQPQHF,TRBV7-8,TRBJ1-5,NA,NA
TGTGCCAGCAGCTTGGGAGGCGGGGGAGGAGCTTTCTTT,CASSLGGGGGAFF,TRBV5-6,TRBJ1-1,NA,NA
TGTGCCAGCAGCGTAAATACAGGGGGAGGAGGCTACACCTTC,CASSVNTGGGGYTF,TRBV6-1,TRBJ1-2,NA,TRBD1
TGCGCCAGCAGCGACAGGACTAGCGGGAGCTACGAGCAGTACTTC,CASSDRTSGSYEQYF,TRBV5-1,TRBJ2-7,NA,TRBD2
TGCGCCAGCAGCTTTTTTCCGGGACAGATGAACACCGGGGAGCTGTTTTTT,CASSFFPGQMNTGELFF,TRBV5-1,TRBJ2-2,NA,TRBD1
TGTGCCAGCACCCTAGGGGGTTCCTACGAGCAGTACTTC,CASTLGGSYEQYF,TRBV2,TRBJ2-7,NA,NA
TGCGCCAGCAGCTTGTTAGTGGGGACGGCGCAAGAGACCCAGTACTTC,CASSLLVGTAQETQYF,TRBV5-1,TRBJ2-5,NA,NA
TGTGCCAGCCCGGGACAGATGAACACTGAAGCTTTCTTT,CASPGQMNTEAFF,TRBV5-8,TRBJ1-1,NA,TRBD1
TGTGCCTGGAGTGTACCGGATTGGAAGTCCTACGAGCAGTACTTC,CAWSVPDWKSYEQYF,TRBV30,TRBJ2-7,NA,NA
TGCAGCGTTACAGGGTTCCAAGAGACCCAGTACTTC,CSVTGFQETQYF,TRBV29-1,TRBJ2-5,NA,NA
TGCGCCAGCAGTACGGGACTAGCGGGTATTAGCTCCTACAATGAGCAGTTCTTC,CASSTGLAGISSYNEQFF,TRBV5-1,TRBJ2-1,NA,TRBD2
TGTGCCAGCAGTTATCGATTACAGCCCCAGCATTTT,CASSYRLQPQHF,TRBV28,TRBJ1-5,NA,NA
TGTGCCAGCAGCTTATACACAGATACGCAGTATTTT,CASSLYTDTQYF,TRBV2,TRBJ2-3,NA,NA
TGCGCCAGCAGCCAAGACCCGTTCACTGAAGCTTTCTTT,CASSQDPFTEAFF,TRBV4-3,TRBJ1-1,NA,NA
TGTGCCACAGGGTACGGGAGGGCCGAAACGCAGTATTTT,CATGYGRAETQYF,TRBV10-3,TRBJ2-3,NA,TRBD2
TGTGCCAGCAGCTTGGCGAAGGGGGCCTACGAGCAGTACTTC,CASSLAKGAYEQYF,TRBV5-5,TRBJ2-7,NA,NA
TGTGCCAGCAGCTTAGGGGCCAACGTCCTGACTTTC,CASSLGANVLTF,TRBV11-2,TRBJ2-6,NA,NA
TGTGCCAGCAGCGTAGAGGGCGGGAGGGCCTTGAATGAGCAGTTCTTC,CASSVEGGRALNEQFF,TRBV9,TRBJ2-1,NA,TRBD2
TGTGCCAGTAGTCTGAGACAGGCCTTAGCCAAAAACATTCAGTACTTC,CASSLRQALAKNIQYF,TRBV19,TRBJ2-4,once,NA
TGTGCCACTGTGACAGGGGGCTATGGCTACACCTTC,CATVTGGYGYTF,TRBV28,TRBJ1-2,NA,TRBD1
TGTGCCAGTAGTCGAACAGGGTCGCAAAATGAAAAACTGTTTTTT,CASSRTGSQNEKLFF,TRBV19,TRBJ1-4,once,NA
TGTGCCAGCAGAATCAAGTATCGGGGATTATACGAGCAGTACTTC,CASRIKYRGLYEQYF,TRBV6-5,TRBJ2-7,NA,NA
TGTGCCAGCTCACAATCACAGGGTAGCACAGATACGCAGTATTTT,CASSQSQGSTDTQYF,TRBV18,TRBJ2-3,once,NA
TGTGCCAGCAGTTCCGGTCTCGCCGCCTATGGCTACACCTTC,CASSSGLAAYGYTF,TRBV28,TRBJ1-2,NA,NA
TGTGCCAGCAGCCATTATAGCGGGACCTTAGCCTACGAGCAGTACTTC,CASSHYSGTLAYEQYF,TRBV14,TRBJ2-7,NA,TRBD2
TGTGCCAGCAGCTGGACCCGGGACCTTAGCTCCTACGAGCAGTACTTC,CASSWTRDLSSYEQYF,TRBV6-6,TRBJ2-7,NA,NA
TGCGCCAGCAGCTCGTTCTCTGGGGCCAACGTCCTGACTTTC,CASSSFSGANVLTF,TRBV5-1,TRBJ2-6,NA,NA
TGCGCCAGCAGCCAAGATTCGGATCAGCCCCAGCATTTT,CASSQDSDQPQHF,TRBV4-1,TRBJ1-5,few,NA
TGCAGCGTTGCCGGGCTAGCGGTTAACACCGGGGAGCTGTTTTTT,CSVAGLAVNTGELFF,TRBV29-1,TRBJ2-2,NA,TRBD2
TGTGCCAGCAGCGTAGCTAGGCATGCGAGTACCGGGGAGCTGTTTTTT,CASSVARHASTGELFF,TRBV9,TRBJ2-2,NA,NA
TGCGCCAGCAGCTCCGGACTGACTGATACTGGCTACACCTTC,CASSSGLTDTGYTF,TRBV5-1,TRBJ1-2,NA,NA
TGCAGCGTTGAATTGGAGACAGTTTTTTATGGCTACACCTTC,CSVELETVFYGYTF,TRBV29-1,TRBJ1-2,NA,NA
TGCGCCAGCAGCAATCAGGGGGGCACTGAAGCTTTCTTT,CASSNQGGTEAFF,TRBV5-1,TRBJ1-1,NA,TRBD1